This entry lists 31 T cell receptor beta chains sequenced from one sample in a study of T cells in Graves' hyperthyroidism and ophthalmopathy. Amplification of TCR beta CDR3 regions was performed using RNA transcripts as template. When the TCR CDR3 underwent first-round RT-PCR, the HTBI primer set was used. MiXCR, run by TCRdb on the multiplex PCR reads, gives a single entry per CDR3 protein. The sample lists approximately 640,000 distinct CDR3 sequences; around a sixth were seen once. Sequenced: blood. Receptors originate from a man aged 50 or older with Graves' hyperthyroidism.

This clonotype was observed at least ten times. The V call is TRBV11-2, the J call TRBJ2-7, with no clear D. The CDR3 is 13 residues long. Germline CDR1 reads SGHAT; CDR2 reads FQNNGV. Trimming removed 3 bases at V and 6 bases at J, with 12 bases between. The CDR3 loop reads CASSFVRGSEQYF. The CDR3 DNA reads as TGTGCCAGCAGCTTTGTTCGCGGCAGCGAGCAGTACTTC. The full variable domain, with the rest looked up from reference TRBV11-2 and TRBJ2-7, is EAGVAQSPRYKIIEKRQSVAFWCNPISGHATLYWYQQILGQGPKLLIQFQNNGVVDDSQLPKDRFSAERLKGVDSTLKIQPAKLEDSAVYLCASSFVRGSEQYFGPGTRLTVT.

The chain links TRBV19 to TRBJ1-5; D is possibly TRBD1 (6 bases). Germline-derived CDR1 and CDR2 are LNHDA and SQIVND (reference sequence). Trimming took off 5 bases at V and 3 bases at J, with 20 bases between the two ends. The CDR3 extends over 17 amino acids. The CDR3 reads CASSPDKGGLFNQPQHF. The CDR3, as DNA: TGTGCCAGTAGTCCCGATAAGGGGGGACTTTTCAATCAGCCCCAGCATTTT.

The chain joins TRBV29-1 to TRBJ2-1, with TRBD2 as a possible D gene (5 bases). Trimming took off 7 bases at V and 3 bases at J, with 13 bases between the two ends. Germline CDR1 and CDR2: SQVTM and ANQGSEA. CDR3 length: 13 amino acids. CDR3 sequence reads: CSDRASSYNEQFF. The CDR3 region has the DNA TGCAGCGACCGGGCTAGCAGCTACAATGAGCAGTTCTTC.

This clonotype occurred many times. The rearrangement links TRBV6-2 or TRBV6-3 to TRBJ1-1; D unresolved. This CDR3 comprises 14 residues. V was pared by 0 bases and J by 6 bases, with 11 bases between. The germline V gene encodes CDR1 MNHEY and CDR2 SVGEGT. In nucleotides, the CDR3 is TGTGCCAGCAGTTACTCATGGCAGCCCCCTGAAGCTTTCTTT. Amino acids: CASSYSWQPPEAFF.

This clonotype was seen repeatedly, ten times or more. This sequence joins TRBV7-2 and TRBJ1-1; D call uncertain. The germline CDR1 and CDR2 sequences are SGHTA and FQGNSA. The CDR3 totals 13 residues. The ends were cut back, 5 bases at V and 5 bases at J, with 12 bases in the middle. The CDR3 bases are TGTGCCAGCAGCCTGACCGTACGGACTGAAGCTTTCTTT. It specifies CASSLTVRTEAFF.

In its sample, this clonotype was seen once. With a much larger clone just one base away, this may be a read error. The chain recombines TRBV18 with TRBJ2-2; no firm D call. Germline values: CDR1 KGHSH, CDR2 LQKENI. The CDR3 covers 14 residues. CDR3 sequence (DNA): TGTGCCAGCTCACCACGCGGCGGCACCCGGGAGCTGTTTTTT. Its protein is CASSPRGGTRELFF.

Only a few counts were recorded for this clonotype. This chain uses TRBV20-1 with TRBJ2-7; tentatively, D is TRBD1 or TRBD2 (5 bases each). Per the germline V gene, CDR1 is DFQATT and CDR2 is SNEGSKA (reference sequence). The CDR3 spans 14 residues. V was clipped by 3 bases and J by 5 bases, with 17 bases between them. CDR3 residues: CSASLRHRGDEQYF. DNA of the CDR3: TGCAGTGCTAGTCTCCGCCATAGGGGAGACGAGCAGTACTTC.

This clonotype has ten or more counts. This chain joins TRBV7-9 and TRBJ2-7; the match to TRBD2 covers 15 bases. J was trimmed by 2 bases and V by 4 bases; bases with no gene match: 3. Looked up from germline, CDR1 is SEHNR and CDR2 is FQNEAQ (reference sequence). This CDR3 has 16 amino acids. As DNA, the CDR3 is TGTGCCAGCAGCTACGGGACTAGCGGGAGGCCCTACGAGCAGTACTTC. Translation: CASSYGTSGRPYEQYF.

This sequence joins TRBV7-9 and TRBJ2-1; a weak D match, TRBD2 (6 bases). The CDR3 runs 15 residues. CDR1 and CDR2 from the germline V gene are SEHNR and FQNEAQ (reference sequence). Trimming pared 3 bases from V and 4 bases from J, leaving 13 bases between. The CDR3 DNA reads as TGTGCCAGCAGCTTCGTTTTGGAGGGTTACAATGAGCAGTTCTTC. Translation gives CASSFVLEGYNEQFF.

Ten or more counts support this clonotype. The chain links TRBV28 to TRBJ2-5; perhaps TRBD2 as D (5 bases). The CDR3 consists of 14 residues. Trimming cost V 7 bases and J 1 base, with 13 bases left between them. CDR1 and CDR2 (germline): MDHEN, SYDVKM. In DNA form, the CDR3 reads TGTGCCAGCACTCTTGACTACATCCAAGAGACCCAGTACTTC. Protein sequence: CASTLDYIQETQYF.

CDR3 nucleotides: TGTGCCAGCAAGGGGACTAGCGGGTCTAGGTCCTACAATGAGCAGTTCTTC. It translates to CASKGTSGSRSYNEQFF. V and J are TRBV28 and TRBJ2-1; 12 nucleotides line up with TRBD2. The CDR3 consists of 17 residues. Germline CDR1 is MDHEN and CDR2 is SYDVKM. V was clipped by 7 bases and J by 1 base; unmatched bases: 8.

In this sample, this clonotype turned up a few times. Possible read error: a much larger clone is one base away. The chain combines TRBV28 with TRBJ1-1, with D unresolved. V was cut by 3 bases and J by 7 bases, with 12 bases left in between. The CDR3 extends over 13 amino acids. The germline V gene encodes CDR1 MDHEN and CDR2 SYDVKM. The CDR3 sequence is CASSFYSELEAFF. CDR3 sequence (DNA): TGTGCCAGCAGTTTCTATTCAGAGCTTGAAGCTTTCTTT.

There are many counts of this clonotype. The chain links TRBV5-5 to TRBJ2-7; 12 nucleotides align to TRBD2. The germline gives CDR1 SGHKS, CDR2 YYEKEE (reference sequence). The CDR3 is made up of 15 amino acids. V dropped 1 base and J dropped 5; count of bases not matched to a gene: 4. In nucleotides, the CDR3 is TGTGCCAGCAGCTTGACGGGACTAGCGGGTCACGAGCAGTACTTC. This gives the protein CASSLTGLAGHEQYF.

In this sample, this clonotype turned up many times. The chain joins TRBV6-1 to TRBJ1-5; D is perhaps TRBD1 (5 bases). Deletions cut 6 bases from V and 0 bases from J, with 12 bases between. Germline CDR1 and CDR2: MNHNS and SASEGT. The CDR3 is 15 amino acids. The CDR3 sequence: CASRPGGGSNQPQHF. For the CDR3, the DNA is TGTGCCAGCAGGCCCGGTGGGGGTAGCAATCAGCCCCAGCATTTT.

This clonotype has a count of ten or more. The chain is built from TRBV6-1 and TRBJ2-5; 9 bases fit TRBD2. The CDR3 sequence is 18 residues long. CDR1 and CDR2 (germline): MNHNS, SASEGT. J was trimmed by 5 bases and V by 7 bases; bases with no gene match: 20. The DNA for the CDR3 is TGTGCCAGCACCCCCCACCGCCGGCGGGAGGGAGGATGGGAGACCCAGTACTTC. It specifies CASTPHRRREGGWETQYF.

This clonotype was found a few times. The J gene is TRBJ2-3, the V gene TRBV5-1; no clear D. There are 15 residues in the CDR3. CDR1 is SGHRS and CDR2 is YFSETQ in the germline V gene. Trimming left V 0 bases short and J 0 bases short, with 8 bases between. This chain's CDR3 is CASSLAPASTDTQYF. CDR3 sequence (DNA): TGCGCCAGCAGCTTGGCCCCGGCTAGCACAGATACGCAGTATTTT. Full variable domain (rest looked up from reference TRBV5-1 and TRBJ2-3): KAGVTQTPRYLIKTRGQQVTLSCSPISGHRSVSWYQQTPGQGLQFLFEYFSETQRNKGNFPGRFSGRQFSNSRSEMNVSTLELGDSALYLCASSLAPASTDTQYFGPGTRLTVL.

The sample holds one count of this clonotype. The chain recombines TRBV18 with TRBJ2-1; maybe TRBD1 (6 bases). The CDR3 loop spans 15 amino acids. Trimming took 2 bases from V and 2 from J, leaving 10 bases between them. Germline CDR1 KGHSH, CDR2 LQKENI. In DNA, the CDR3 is TGTGCCAGCTCACCAGCTAGGACAGCCTACAATGAGCAGTTCTTC. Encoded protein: CASSPARTAYNEQFF. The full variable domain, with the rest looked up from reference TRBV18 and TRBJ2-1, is NAGVMQNPRHLVRRRGQEARLRCSPMKGHSHVYWYRQLPEEGLKFMVYLQKENIIDESGMPKERFSAEFPKEGPSILRIQQVVRGDSAAYFCASSPARTAYNEQFFGPGTRLTVL.

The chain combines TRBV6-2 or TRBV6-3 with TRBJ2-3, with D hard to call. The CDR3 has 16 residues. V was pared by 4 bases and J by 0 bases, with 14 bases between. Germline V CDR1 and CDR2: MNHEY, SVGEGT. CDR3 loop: CASSWAGDFSTDTQYF. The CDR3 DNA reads TGTGCCAGCAGTTGGGCAGGAGACTTTAGCACAGATACGCAGTATTTT.

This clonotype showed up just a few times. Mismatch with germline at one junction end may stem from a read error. Here the CDR3 DNA reads TGTGCCAGCAGTTTACTAGCCACTAGAAATGGGCAGTTCTTC. This gives the protein CASSLLATRNGQFF. The rearrangement uses TRBV12-3 or TRBV12-4 and TRBJ2-1; a weak D match, TRBD2 (5 bases). This CDR3 has 14 amino acids.

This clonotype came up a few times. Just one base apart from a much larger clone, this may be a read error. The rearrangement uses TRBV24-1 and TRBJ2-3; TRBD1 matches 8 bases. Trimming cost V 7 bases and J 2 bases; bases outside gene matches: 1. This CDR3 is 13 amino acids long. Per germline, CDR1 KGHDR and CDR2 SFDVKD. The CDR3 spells CATRTGVTDTQYF. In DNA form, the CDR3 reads TGTGCCACCAGGACAGGGGTCACAGATACGCAGTATTTT.

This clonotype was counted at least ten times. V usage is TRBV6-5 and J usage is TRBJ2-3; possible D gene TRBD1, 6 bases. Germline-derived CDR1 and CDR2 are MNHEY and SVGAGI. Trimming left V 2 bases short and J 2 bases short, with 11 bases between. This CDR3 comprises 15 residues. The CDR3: CASSYNRESTDTQYF. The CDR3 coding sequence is TGTGCCAGCAGTTACAACAGGGAGTCCACAGATACGCAGTATTTT.

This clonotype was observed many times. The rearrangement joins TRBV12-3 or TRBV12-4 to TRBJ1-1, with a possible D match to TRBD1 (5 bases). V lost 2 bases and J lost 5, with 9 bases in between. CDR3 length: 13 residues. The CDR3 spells CASSLWGSTEAFF. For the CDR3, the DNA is TGTGCCAGCAGTTTATGGGGGAGTACTGAAGCTTTCTTT.

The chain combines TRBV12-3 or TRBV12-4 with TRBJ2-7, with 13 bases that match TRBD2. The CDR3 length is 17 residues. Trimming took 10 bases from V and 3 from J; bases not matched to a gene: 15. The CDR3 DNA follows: TGTGCCACCTCCGACTTCCTTGGACTAGCGGGAGACTACGAGCAGTACTTC. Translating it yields CATSDFLGLAGDYEQYF.

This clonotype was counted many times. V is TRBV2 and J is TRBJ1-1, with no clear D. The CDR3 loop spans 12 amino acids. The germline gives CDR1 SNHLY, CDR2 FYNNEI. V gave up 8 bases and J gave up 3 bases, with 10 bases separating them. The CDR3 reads CASRTVYTEAFF. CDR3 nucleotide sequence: TGTGCCAGCCGAACAGTTTACACTGAAGCTTTCTTT. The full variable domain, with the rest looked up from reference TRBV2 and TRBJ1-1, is EPEVTQTPSHQVTQMGQEVILRCVPISNHLYFYWYRQILGQKVEFLVSFYNNEISEKSEIFDDQFSVERPDGSNFTLKIRSTKLEDSAMYFCASRTVYTEAFFGQGTRLTVV.

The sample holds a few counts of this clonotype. The CDR3 nucleotides read TGTGCCAGCTCACCACCTAGAGACTTTGAGACCCAGTACTTC. It yields the protein CASSPPRDFETQYF. The V call is TRBV18, the J call TRBJ2-5; D is ambiguous. Trimming cost V 0 bases and J 5 bases, with 10 bases left between them. This CDR3 is 14 amino acids long. Per the germline V gene, CDR1 is KGHSH and CDR2 is LQKENI.

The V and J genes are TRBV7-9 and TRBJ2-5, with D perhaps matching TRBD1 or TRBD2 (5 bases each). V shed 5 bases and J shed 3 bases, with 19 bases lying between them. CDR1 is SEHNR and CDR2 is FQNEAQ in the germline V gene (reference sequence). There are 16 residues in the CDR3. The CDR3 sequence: CASSPPRGREEETQYF. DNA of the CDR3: TGTGCCAGCAGCCCACCACGGGGCAGGGAAGAAGAGACCCAGTACTTC.

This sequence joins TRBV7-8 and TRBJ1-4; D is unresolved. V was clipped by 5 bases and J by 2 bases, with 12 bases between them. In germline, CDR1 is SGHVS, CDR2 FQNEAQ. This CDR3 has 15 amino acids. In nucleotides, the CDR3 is TGTGCCAGCAGCCCGCCCCTGGTTACTAATGAAAAACTGTTTTTT. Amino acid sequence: CASSPPLVTNEKLFF.

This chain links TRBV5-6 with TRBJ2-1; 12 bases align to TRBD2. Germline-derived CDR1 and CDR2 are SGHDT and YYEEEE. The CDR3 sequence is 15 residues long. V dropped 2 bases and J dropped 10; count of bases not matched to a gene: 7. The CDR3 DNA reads TGTGCCAGCAGCTTTTCGGGACTAGCGGGTCAGGAGCAGTTCTTC. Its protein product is CASSFSGLAGQEQFF.

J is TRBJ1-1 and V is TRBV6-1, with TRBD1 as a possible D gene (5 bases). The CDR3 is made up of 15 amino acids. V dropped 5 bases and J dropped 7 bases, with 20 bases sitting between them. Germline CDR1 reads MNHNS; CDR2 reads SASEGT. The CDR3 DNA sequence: TGTGCCAGCAGTCATCTGCCCGGGACCGACTATGAAGCTTTCTTT. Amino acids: CASSHLPGTDYEAFF.

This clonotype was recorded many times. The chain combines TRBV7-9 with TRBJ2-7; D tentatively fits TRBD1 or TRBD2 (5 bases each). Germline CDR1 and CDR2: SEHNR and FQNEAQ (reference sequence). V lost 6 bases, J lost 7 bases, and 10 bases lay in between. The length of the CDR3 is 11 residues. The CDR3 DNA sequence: TGTGCCAGCAGAGAGGGGTCAGAGCAGTACTTC. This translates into CASREGSEQYF.

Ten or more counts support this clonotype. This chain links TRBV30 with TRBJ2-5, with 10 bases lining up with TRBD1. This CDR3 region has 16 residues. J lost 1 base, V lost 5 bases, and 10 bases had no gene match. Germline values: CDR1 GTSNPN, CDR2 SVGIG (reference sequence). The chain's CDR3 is CAWDRGLQWRQETQYF. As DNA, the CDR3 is TGTGCCTGGGACAGGGGGCTACAATGGCGCCAAGAGACCCAGTACTTC.